This TCR beta chain was obtained from a study of shared clonotypes between healthy human individuals. Profiled with immunoSEQ multiplex PCR; TCRdb holds only in-frame clones, not every one. In the table there are over 2 million clones, less than 95% of which are singletons. This CDR3 has 15 residues. CDR1 is SGDLS, CDR2 YYNGEE, per germline. Trimming took off 4 bases at V and 1 base at J, with 14 bases between the two ends. The chain carries TRBV9 and TRBJ1-1; a weak D match, TRBD1 (5 bases). The TCR originated in a young man in good health. Some clones in this sample may be carry-over from other donors' samples. Material for sequencing was naive CD4+ T cells from PBMCs. Noted subset: CD45RA+ positively selected. CDR3 bases: TGTGCCAGCAGCCCAAAGACGGGGGGGAACACTGAAGCTTTCTTT. Translation: CASSPKTGGNTEAFF.